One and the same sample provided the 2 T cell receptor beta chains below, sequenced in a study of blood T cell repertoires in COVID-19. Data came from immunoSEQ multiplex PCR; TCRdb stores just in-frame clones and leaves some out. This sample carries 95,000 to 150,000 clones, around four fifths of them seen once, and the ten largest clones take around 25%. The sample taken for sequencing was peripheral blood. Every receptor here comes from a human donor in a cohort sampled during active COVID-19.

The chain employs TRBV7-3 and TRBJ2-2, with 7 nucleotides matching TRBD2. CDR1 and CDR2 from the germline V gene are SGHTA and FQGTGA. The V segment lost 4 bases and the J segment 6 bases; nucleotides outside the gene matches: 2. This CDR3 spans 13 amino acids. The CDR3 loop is CASSSREPGELFF. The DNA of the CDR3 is TGTGCCAGCAGCTCGCGGGAGCCCGGGGAGCTGTTTTTT. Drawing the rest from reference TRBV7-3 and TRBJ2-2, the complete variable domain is GAGVSQTPSNKVTEKGKYVELRCDPISGHTALYWYRQSLGQGPEFLIYFQGTGAADDSGLPNDRFFAVRPEGSVSTLKIQRTERGDSAVYLCASSSREPGELFFGEGSRLTVL.

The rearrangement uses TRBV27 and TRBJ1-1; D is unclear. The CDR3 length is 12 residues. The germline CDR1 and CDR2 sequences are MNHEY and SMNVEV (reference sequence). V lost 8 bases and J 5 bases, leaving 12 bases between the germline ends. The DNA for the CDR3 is TGTGCCAGCTCCGGGTATTCTACTGAAGCTTTCTTT. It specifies CASSGYSTEAFF.